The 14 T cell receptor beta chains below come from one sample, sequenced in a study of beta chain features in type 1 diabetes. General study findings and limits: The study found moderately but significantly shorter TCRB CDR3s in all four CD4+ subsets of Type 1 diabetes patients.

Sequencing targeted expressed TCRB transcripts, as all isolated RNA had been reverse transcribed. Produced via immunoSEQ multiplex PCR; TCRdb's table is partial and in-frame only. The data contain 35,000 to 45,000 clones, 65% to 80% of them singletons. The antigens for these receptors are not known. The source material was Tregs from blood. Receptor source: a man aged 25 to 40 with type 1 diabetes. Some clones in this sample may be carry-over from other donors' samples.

The CDR3 DNA follows: TGTGCCAGCAGTTACTCGAGGGCTAGAATGGCTGATACGCAGTATTTT. Amino acid sequence: CASSYSRARMADTQYF. This sequence joins TRBV6-6 and TRBJ2-3, with a possible D match to TRBD2 (5 bases). Trimming pared 0 bases from V and 6 bases from J, leaving 16 bases between. CDR3 length: 16 residues. Germline CDR1 MNHNY, CDR2 SVGAGI (reference sequence).

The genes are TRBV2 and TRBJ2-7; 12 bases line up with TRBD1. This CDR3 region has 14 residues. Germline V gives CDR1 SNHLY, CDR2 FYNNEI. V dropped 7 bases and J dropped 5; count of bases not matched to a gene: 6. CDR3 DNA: TGTGCCAGCACCCGGGACAGGGGGCTCGACGAGCAGTACTTC. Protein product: CASTRDRGLDEQYF.

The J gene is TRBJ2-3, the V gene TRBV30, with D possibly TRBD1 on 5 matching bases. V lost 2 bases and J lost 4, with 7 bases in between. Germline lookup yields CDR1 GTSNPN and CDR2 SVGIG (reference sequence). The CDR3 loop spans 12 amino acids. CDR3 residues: CAWSPGPDTQYF. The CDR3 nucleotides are TGTGCCTGGAGTCCAGGGCCAGATACGCAGTATTTT.

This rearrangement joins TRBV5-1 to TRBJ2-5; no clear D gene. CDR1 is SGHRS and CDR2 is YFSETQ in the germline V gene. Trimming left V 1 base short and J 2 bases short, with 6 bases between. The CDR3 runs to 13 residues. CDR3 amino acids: CASSLSLQETQYF. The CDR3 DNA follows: TGCGCCAGCAGCTTGTCCCTACAAGAGACCCAGTACTTC.

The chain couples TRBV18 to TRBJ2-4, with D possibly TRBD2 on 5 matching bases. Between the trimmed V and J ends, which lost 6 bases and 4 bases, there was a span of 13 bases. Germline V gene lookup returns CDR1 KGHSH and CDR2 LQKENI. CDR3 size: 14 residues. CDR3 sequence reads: CASSPWSGKNIQYF. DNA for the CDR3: TGTGCCAGCTCCCCATGGAGCGGTAAAAACATTCAGTACTTC.

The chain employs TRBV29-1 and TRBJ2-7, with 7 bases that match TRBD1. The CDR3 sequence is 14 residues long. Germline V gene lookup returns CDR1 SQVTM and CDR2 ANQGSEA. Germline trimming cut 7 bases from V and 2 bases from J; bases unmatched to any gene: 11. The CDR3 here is CSAGLGQGAYEQYF. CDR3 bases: TGCAGCGCGGGGCTGGGGCAGGGGGCCTACGAGCAGTACTTC.

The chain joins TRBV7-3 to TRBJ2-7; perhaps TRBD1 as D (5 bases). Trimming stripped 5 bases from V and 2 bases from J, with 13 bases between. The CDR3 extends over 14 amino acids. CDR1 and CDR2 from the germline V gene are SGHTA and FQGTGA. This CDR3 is CASSRWTFTYEQYF. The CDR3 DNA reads TGTGCCAGCAGCCGTTGGACATTTACCTACGAGCAGTACTTC.

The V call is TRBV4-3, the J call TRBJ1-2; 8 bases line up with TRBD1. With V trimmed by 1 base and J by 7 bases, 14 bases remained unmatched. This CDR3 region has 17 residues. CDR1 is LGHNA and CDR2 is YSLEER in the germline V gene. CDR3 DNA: TGCGCCAGCAGCCAAGGTCCGGACAGGGATTCGCGCGTTGGCTACACCTTC. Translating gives CASSQGPDRDSRVGYTF.

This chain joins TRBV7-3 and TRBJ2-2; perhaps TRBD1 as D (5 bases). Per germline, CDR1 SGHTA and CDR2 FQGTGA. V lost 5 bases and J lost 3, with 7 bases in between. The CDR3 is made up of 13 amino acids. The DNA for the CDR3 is TGTGCCAGCAGCGCAGGGTACACCGGGGAGCTGTTTTTT. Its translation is CASSAGYTGELFF. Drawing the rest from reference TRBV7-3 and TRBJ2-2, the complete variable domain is GAGVSQTPSNKVTEKGKYVELRCDPISGHTALYWYRQSLGQGPEFLIYFQGTGAADDSGLPNDRFFAVRPEGSVSTLKIQRTERGDSAVYLCASSAGYTGELFFGEGSRLTVL.

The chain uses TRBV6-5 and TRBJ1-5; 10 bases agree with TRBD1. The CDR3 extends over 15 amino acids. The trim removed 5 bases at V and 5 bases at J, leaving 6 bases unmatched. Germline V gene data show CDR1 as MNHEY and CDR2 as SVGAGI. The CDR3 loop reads CASSGQGGTYQPQHF. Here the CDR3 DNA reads TGTGCCAGCAGTGGACAGGGGGGTACGTATCAGCCCCAGCATTTT.

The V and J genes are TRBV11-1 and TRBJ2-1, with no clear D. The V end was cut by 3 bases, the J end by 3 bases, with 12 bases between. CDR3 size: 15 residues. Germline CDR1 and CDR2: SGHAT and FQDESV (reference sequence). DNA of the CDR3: TGTGCCAGCAGCTTTACAGATGGCAGCTACAATGAGCAGTTCTTC. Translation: CASSFTDGSYNEQFF.

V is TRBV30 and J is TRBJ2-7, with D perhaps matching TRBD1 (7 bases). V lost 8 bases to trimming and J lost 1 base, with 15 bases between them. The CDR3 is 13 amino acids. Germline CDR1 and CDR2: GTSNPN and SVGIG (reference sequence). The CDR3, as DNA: TGTGCCGGTCAGGGGGGCCCTTCCTACGAGCAGTACTTC. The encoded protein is CAGQGGPSYEQYF.

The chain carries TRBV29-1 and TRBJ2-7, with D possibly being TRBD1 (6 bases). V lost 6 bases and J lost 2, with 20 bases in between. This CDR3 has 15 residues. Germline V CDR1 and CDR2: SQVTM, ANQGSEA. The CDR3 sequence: CSVARTDLGAYEQYF. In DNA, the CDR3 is TGCAGCGTCGCGCGGACAGACTTAGGAGCCTACGAGCAGTACTTC.

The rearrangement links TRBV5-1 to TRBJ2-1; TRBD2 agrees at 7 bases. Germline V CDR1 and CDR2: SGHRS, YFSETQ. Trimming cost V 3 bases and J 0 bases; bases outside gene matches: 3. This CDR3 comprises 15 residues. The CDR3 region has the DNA TGCGCCAGCAGCTCTAGCGGTAGCTCCTACAATGAGCAGTTCTTC. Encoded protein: CASSSSGSSYNEQFF.